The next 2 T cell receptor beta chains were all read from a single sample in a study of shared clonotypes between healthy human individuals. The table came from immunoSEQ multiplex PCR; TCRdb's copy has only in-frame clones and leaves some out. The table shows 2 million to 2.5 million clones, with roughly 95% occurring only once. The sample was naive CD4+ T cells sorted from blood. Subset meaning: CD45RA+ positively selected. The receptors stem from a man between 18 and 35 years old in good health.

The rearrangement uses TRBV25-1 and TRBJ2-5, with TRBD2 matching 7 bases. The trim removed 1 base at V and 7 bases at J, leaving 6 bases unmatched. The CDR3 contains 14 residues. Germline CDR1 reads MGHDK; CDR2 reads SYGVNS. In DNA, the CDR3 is TGTGCCAGCAGTGAATCCGGGACTATTGGGACCCAGTACTTC. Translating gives CASSESGTIGTQYF.

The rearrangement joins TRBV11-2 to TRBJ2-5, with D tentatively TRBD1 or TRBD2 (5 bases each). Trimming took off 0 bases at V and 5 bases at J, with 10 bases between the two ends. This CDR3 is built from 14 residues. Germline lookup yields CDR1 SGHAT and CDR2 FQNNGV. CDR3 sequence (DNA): TGTGCCAGCAGCTTAGATCCCGGGGACGAGACCCAGTACTTC. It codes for CASSLDPGDETQYF.